Below are 20 T cell receptor beta chains sequenced from a single sample in a study of shared clonotypes between healthy human individuals. The data were produced by immunoSEQ multiplex PCR, yet TCRdb's version contains in-frame clones alone and is incomplete. The table records over a million clones, about four fifths of them present only once. The specimen sequenced was memory CD4+ T cells from PBMCs. The subset here: CD45RA-negative fraction. The receptors shown here come from a young man in good health. Some clones in this sample may be carry-over from other donors' samples.

This clone has only a few counts. This chain links TRBV18 with TRBJ2-3; the D gene could be TRBD1 or TRBD2 (6 bases each). The CDR3 consists of 15 residues. With 6 bases removed from V and 0 bases from J, the gap between germline ends came to 13 bases. Looked up from germline, CDR1 is KGHSH and CDR2 is LQKENI. The CDR3 sequence is CASSGGQRSTDTQYF. The CDR3 nucleotides read TGTGCCAGCTCGGGGGGCCAGCGGAGCACAGATACGCAGTATTTT.

J is TRBJ1-3 and V is TRBV7-2, with 7 bases aligning to TRBD1. From germline, CDR1 is SGHTA and CDR2 FQGNSA. The J segment lost 2 bases and the V segment lost 5 bases, leaving 3 bases of the junction unmatched. This CDR3 is 14 amino acids long. The CDR3 region has the DNA TGTGCCAGCAGCGAAGACAGGGCTGGAAACACCATATATTTT. Translating it yields CASSEDRAGNTIYF.

V and J are TRBV5-1 and TRBJ1-2; 8 nucleotides align to TRBD1. The germline V gene encodes CDR1 SGHRS and CDR2 YFSETQ. The CDR3 extends over 13 amino acids. V lost 2 bases and J lost 7; bases outside the gene matches: 4. For the CDR3, the DNA is TGCGCCAGCAGCTTACAGGGGGTCTCTGGCTACACCTTC. Its protein product is CASSLQGVSGYTF.

A note on this clone: Given a far larger clone just one base away, this is likely a sequencing read error. The sample contains more than one DNA sequence encoding this CDR3. The V gene is TRBV5-4, the J gene TRBJ1-5; possible D gene TRBD1, 6 bases. The germline gives CDR1 SGHNT, CDR2 YYREEE (reference sequence). CDR3 size: 14 residues. V was pared by 1 base and J by 4 bases, with 9 bases between. CDR3 sequence: CASSLQGTNQPQHF. Here the CDR3 DNA reads TGTGCCAGCAGCTTGCAGGGGACGAATCAGCCCCAGCATTTT.

This clone was counted only a few times. The same CDR3 arises from other DNA sequences in this sample as well. This chain uses TRBV6-5 with TRBJ1-5, with D unresolved. The CDR3 covers 14 residues. Trimming cost V 4 bases and J 0 bases, with 7 bases left between them. The V gene's germline CDR1 is MNHEY and CDR2 SVGAGI. CDR3 protein: CASSSAYSNQPQHF. In nucleotides, the CDR3 is TGTGCCAGCAGTTCCGCATATAGCAATCAGCCCCAGCATTTT.

The V and J genes are TRBV2 and TRBJ2-3; the D gene is possibly TRBD1 (6 bases). With 7 bases removed from V and 4 bases from J, the gap between germline ends came to 24 bases. The CDR3 is 17 amino acids. Germline V gene sequence: CDR1 SNHLY, CDR2 FYNNEI. This chain's CDR3 is CASTLGASGTRADTQYF. The DNA for the CDR3 is TGTGCCAGCACCCTGGGGGCTAGTGGTACGAGAGCAGATACGCAGTATTTT.

The chain is built from TRBV6-1 and TRBJ1-2, with D possibly matching TRBD1 (6 bases). The V gene's germline CDR1 is MNHNS and CDR2 SASEGT. This CDR3 is 14 amino acids long. Deletions cut 6 bases from V and 3 bases from J, with 14 bases between. CDR3 region: CASRGHSGDYGYTF. Here the CDR3 DNA reads TGTGCCAGCAGGGGACATTCCGGCGACTATGGCTACACCTTC.

The J gene is TRBJ2-7, the V gene TRBV7-9; 8 nucleotides line up with TRBD2. CDR3 size: 13 residues. CDR1 and CDR2 (germline): SEHNR, FQNEAQ (reference sequence). V shed 5 bases, J shed 5 bases, and the junction held 5 bases outside the gene matches. The CDR3 loop reads CASSSGGPDEQYF. In DNA, the CDR3 is TGTGCCAGCAGCAGCGGGGGCCCCGACGAGCAGTACTTC.

The rearrangement uses TRBV19 and TRBJ1-4; the match to TRBD1 covers 9 bases. V lost 6 bases to trimming and J lost 7 bases; unmatched junction nucleotides: 9. Looked up from germline, CDR1 is LNHDA and CDR2 is SQIVND (reference sequence). This CDR3 contains 15 residues. This CDR3 is CASRTNDRGTEKLFF. Written as DNA, the CDR3 is TGTGCCAGTAGAACTAATGACAGGGGGACTGAAAAACTGTTTTTT.

V is TRBV9 and J is TRBJ1-2; the match to TRBD1 covers 9 bases. Per germline, CDR1 SGDLS and CDR2 YYNGEE. J lost 5 bases, V lost 0 bases, and 5 bases had no gene match. This CDR3 spans 15 amino acids. CDR3 DNA: TGTGCCAGCAGCGTAGCTACGGGACAGGGTTATGGCTACACCTTC. Protein: CASSVATGQGYGYTF.

The CDR3 DNA follows: TGTGCCAGCAGCCCCCACAGCACAGATACGCAGTATTTT. Its translation: CASSPHSTDTQYF. The chain is built from TRBV7-3 and TRBJ2-3; no reliable D call. Trimming pared 5 bases from V and 0 bases from J, leaving 6 bases between. Germline V gives CDR1 SGHTA, CDR2 FQGTGA. The CDR3 length is 13 residues.

This clone was seen a single time. V usage is TRBV5-1 and J usage is TRBJ1-5, with D unresolved. Germline-derived CDR1 and CDR2 are SGHRS and YFSETQ. V was pared by 4 bases and J by 6 bases, with 17 bases between. CDR3 length: 15 amino acids. The CDR3 is CASSPGGVAGQPQHF. As DNA, the CDR3 is TGCGCCAGCAGCCCGGGCGGGGTTGCTGGTCAGCCCCAGCATTTT.

This rearrangement joins TRBV7-2 to TRBJ2-3; possibly TRBD1 or TRBD2 for D (5 bases each). Germline CDR1 and CDR2: SGHTA and FQGNSA. The CDR3 extends over 15 amino acids. The V end was cut by 5 bases, the J end by 2 bases, with 14 bases between. DNA of the CDR3: TGTGCCAGCAGCCCGATGGGACCAAACACAGATACGCAGTATTTT. This sequence encodes CASSPMGPNTDTQYF. The full variable domain, in which reference TRBV7-2 and TRBJ2-3 provide the parts outside the CDR3, is GAGVSQSPSNKVTEKGKDVELRCDPISGHTALYWYRQSLGQGLEFLIYFQGNSAPDKSGLPSDRFSAERTGGSVSTLTIQRTQQEDSAVYLCASSPMGPNTDTQYFGPGTRLTVL.

The chain is built from TRBV2 and TRBJ2-5; D is perhaps TRBD2 (5 bases). Trimming shortened V by 6 bases and J by 1 base, and 12 bases separated the two germline ends. Germline CDR1 reads SNHLY; CDR2 reads FYNNEI. CDR3 size: 14 residues. CDR3 bases: TGTGCCAGCAGCGGCGCTAGCCGCCAAGAGACCCAGTACTTC. This sequence encodes CASSGASRQETQYF. The full variable domain, rest sourced from reference TRBV2 and TRBJ2-5, is EPEVTQTPSHQVTQMGQEVILRCVPISNHLYFYWYRQILGQKVEFLVSFYNNEISEKSEIFDDQFSVERPDGSNFTLKIRSTKLEDSAMYFCASSGASRQETQYFGPGTRLLVL.

The rearrangement links TRBV5-1 to TRBJ1-2; a weak D match, TRBD1 (5 bases). Germline V gives CDR1 SGHRS, CDR2 YFSETQ. Trimming removed 0 bases from V and 1 base from J, with 10 bases in between. CDR3 length equals 15 residues. CDR3 in DNA: TGCGCCAGCAGCTTGGGGGGCCGGGGTAACTATGGCTACACCTTC. This codes for CASSLGGRGNYGYTF.

The chain has TRBV9 and TRBJ2-1; the D is unclear. The CDR3 has 15 residues. V lost 3 bases and J 4 bases, leaving 14 bases between the germline ends. CDR1 is SGDLS, CDR2 YYNGEE, per germline. The CDR3: CASSGGAGDYNEQFF. DNA of the CDR3: TGTGCCAGCAGCGGTGGAGCAGGAGATTACAATGAGCAGTTCTTC.

V usage is TRBV5-5 and J usage is TRBJ2-4; 10 bases fit TRBD2. V shed 0 bases, J shed 7 bases, and the junction held 10 bases outside the gene matches. The CDR3 consists of 17 residues. CDR1 SGHKS and CDR2 YYEKEE come from the germline V gene (reference sequence). CDR3 region: CASSLAGPSGRGNIQYF. The CDR3 coding sequence is TGTGCCAGCAGCTTGGCTGGCCCTAGCGGGAGAGGCAACATTCAGTACTTC.

This clone was seen more than once but under ten times. The chain is built from TRBV27 and TRBJ1-4; D might be TRBD1 (5 bases). V was clipped by 5 bases and J by 7 bases, with 17 bases between them. The CDR3 sequence is 15 residues long. CDR1 MNHEY and CDR2 SMNVEV come from the germline V gene (reference sequence). CDR3: CASSPHDSGGEKLFF. The CDR3 region has the DNA TGTGCCAGCAGTCCCCACGACAGTGGAGGTGAAAAACTGTTTTTT.

The genes are TRBV18 and TRBJ2-7, with TRBD2 identical over 9 bases. The junction had 10 bases not matched to a gene; V was cut back by 0 bases and J by 7 bases. Germline loops: CDR1 KGHSH, CDR2 LQKENI. CDR3 size: 16 residues. The CDR3 loop is CASSPPLPSGAEEQYF. CDR3 DNA: TGTGCCAGCTCACCACCGTTGCCTAGCGGGGCCGAAGAGCAGTACTTC.

Concerning this clone itself: Within the sample, other DNA sequences also encode this same CDR3. J is TRBJ2-7 and V is TRBV5-1; D possibly corresponds to TRBD1 (6 bases). V shed 0 bases and J shed 3 bases, with 10 bases lying between them. Per the germline V gene, CDR1 is SGHRS and CDR2 is YFSETQ. CDR3 length: 14 amino acids. The CDR3 region is CASSLAGVNYEQYF. CDR3 DNA: TGCGCCAGCAGCTTGGCAGGGGTGAACTACGAGCAGTACTTC.